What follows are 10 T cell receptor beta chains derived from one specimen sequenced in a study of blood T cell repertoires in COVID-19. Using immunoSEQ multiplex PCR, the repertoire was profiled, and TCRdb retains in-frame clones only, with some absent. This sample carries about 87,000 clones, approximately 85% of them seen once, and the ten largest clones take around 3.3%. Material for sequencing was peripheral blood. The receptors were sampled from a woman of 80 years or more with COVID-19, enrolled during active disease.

DNA for the CDR3: TGTGCCAGCAGCTTAGGCGCTTCTAGCGGGGTTGAGACCCAGTACTTC. Its protein product is CASSLGASSGVETQYF. V and J are TRBV7-2 and TRBJ2-5; the match to TRBD2 covers 9 bases. CDR1 is SGHTA and CDR2 is FQGNSA in the germline V gene. The J segment lost 5 bases and the V segment lost 1 base, leaving 8 bases of the junction unmatched. The CDR3 covers 16 residues.

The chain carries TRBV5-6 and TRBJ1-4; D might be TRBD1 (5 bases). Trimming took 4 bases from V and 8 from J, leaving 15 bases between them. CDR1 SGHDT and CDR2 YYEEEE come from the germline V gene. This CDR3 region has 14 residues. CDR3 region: CASSQGRYGEKLFF. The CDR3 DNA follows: TGTGCCAGCAGCCAGGGAAGGTACGGGGAAAAACTGTTTTTT.

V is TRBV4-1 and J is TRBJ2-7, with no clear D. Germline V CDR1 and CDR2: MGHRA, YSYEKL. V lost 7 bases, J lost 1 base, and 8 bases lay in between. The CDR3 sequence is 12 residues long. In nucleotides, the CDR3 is TGCGCCAGCATGTCCCAGTCCTACGAGCAGTACTTC. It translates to CASMSQSYEQYF.

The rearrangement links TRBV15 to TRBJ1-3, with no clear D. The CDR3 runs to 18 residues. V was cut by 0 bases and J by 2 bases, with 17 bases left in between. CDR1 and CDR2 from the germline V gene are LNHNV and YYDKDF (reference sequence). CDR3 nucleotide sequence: TGTGCCACCAGCAGAGATGGAGTAGGTGGGAGACCTGGAAACACCATATATTTT. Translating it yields CATSRDGVGGRPGNTIYF.

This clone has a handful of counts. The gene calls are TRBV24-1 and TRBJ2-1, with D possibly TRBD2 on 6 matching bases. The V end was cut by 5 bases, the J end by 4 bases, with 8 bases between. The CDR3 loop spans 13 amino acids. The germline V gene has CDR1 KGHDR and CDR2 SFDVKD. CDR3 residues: CATSGSGYNEQFF. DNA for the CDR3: TGTGCCACCAGTGGGAGCGGGTACAATGAGCAGTTCTTC.

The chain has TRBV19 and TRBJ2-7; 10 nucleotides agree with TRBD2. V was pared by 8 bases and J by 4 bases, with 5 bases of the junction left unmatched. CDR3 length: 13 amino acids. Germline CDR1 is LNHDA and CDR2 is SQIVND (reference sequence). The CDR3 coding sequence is TGTGCCAGTGGGGTACTAGCGGGATACGAGCAGTACTTC. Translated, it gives CASGVLAGYEQYF.

The CDR3 protein is CASSLSRQNNEKLFF. The DNA for the CDR3 is TGCGCCAGCAGCTTGAGTCGTCAGAATAATGAAAAACTGTTTTTT. The gene calls are TRBV5-1 and TRBJ1-4, with D hard to call. Trimming removed 1 base from V and 4 bases from J, with 11 bases in between. Germline CDR1 and CDR2: SGHRS and YFSETQ. CDR3 size: 15 residues.

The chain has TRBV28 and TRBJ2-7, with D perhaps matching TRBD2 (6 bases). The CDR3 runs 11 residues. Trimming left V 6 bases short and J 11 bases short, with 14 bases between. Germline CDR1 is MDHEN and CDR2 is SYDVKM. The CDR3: CASSVRGTKYF. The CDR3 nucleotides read TGTGCCAGCAGCGTTCGCGGGACGAAGTACTTC.

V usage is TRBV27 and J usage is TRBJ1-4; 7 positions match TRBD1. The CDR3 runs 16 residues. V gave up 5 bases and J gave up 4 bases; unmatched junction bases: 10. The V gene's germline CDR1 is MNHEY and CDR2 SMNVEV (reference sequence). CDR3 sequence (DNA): TGTGCCAGCAGTAGTATCCTGGGACAGTTTAATGAAAAACTGTTTTTT. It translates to CASSSILGQFNEKLFF.

The CDR3 sequence is CASSASTDLQPQHF. CDR3 nucleotides: TGTGCCAGCAGTGCTTCGACAGATTTACAGCCCCAGCATTTT. The gene calls are TRBV2 and TRBJ1-5; D is possibly TRBD1 (5 bases). The CDR3 runs 14 residues. Per germline, CDR1 SNHLY and CDR2 FYNNEI. Trimming removed 4 bases from V and 7 bases from J, with 14 bases in between.